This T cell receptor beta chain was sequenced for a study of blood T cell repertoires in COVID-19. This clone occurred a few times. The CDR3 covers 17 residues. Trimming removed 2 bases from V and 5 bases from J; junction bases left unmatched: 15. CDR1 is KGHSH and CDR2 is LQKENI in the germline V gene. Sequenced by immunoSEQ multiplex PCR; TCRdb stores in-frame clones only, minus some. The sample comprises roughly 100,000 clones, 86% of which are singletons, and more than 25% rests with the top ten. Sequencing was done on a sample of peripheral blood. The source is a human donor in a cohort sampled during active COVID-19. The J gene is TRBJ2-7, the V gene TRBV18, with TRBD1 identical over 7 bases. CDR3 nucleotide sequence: TGTGCCAGCTCACCAGAGGGGGCCGGCAAGGGGCACCACGAGCAGTACTTC. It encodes CASSPEGAGKGHHEQYF.